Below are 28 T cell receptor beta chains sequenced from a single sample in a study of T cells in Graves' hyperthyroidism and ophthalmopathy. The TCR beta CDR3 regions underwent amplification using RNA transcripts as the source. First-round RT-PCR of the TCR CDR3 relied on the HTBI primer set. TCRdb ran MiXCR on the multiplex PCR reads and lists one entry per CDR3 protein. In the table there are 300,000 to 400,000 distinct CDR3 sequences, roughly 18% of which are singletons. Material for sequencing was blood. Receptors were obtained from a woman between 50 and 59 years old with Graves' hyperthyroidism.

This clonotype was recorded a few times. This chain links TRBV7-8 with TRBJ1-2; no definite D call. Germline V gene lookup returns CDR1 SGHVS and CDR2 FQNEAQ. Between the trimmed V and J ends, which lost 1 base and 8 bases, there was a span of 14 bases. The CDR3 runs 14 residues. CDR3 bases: TGTGCCAGCAGCTTAGTCGCGGGGAGTAGAGGCTACACCTTC. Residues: CASSLVAGSRGYTF.

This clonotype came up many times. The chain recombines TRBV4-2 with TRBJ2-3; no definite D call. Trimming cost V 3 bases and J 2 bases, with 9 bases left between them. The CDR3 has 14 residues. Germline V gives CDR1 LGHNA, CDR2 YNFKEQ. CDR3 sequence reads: CASSQNGITDTQYF. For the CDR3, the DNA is TGTGCCAGCAGCCAGAACGGTATCACAGATACGCAGTATTTT.

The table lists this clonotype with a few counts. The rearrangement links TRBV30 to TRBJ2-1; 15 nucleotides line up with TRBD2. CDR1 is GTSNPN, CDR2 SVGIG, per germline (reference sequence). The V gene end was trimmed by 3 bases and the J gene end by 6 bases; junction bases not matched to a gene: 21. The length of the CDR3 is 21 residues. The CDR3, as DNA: TGTGCCTGGAGGAAGGTCCGGGACAGGGGACTAGCGGGAGGTCCTCTCAATGAGCAGTTCTTC. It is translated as CAWRKVRDRGLAGGPLNEQFF.

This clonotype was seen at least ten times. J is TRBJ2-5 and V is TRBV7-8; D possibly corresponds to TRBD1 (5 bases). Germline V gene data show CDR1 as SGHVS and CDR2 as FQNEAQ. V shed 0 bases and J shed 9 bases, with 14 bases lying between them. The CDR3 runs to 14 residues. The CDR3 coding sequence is TGTGCCAGCAGCTTAGCGCTAGGCTTAGGGGCCCAGTACTTC. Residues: CASSLALGLGAQYF.

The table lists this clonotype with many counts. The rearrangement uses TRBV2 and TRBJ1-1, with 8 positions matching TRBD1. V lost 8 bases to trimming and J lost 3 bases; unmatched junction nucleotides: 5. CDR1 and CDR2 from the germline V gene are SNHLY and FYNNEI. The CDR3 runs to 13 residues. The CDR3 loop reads CASQRTGYTEAFF. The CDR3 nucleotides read TGTGCCAGCCAGCGGACAGGGTACACTGAAGCTTTCTTT. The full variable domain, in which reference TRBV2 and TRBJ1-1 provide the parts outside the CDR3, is EPEVTQTPSHQVTQMGQEVILRCVPISNHLYFYWYRQILGQKVEFLVSFYNNEISEKSEIFDDQFSVERPDGSNFTLKIRSTKLEDSAMYFCASQRTGYTEAFFGQGTRLTVV.

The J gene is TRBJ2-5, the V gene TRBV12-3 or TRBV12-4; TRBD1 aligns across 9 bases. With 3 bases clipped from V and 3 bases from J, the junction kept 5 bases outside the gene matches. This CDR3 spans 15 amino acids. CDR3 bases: TGTGCCAGCAGTTTTATCGGGACAGGGAAAGAGACCCAGTACTTC. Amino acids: CASSFIGTGKETQYF.

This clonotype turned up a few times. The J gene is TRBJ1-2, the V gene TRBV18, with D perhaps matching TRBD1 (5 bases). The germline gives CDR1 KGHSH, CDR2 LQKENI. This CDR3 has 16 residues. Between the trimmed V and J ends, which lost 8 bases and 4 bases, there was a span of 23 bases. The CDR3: CASPAIGHLNPYGYTF. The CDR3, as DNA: TGTGCCAGCCCAGCTATTGGACACCTAAACCCCTATGGCTACACCTTC.

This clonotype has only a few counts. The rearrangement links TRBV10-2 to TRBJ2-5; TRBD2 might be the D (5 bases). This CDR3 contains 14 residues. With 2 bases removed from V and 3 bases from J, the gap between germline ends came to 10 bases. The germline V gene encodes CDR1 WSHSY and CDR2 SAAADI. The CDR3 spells CASSEPGSEETQYF. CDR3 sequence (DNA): TGCGCCAGCAGTGAGCCGGGGAGCGAAGAGACCCAGTACTTC.

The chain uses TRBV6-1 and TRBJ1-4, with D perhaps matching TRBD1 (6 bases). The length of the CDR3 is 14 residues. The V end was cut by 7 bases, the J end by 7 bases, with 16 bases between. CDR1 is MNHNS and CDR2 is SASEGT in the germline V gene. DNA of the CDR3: TGTGCCAGCAACGGCGGGGGCGAAGCTGAAAAACTGTTTTTT. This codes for CASNGGGEAEKLFF.

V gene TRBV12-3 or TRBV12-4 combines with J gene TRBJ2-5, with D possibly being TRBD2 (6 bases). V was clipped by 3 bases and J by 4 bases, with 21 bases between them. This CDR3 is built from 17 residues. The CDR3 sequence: CASSLGEEGEVAETQYF. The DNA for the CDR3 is TGTGCCAGCAGTTTGGGAGAGGAGGGAGAAGTAGCAGAGACCCAGTACTTC.

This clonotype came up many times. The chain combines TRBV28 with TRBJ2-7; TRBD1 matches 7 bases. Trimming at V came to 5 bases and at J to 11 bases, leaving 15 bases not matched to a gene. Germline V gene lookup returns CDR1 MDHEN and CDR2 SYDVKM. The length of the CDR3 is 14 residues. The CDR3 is CASSEAGTAWGKYF. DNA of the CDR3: TGTGCCAGCAGTGAGGCCGGGACAGCCTGGGGAAAGTACTTC.

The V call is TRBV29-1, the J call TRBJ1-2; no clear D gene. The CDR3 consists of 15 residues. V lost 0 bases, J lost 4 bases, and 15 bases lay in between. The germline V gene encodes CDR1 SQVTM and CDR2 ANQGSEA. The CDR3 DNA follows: TGCAGCGTTGAAGATCGGCAGAGGAGCGTCTATGGCTACACCTTC. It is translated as CSVEDRQRSVYGYTF.

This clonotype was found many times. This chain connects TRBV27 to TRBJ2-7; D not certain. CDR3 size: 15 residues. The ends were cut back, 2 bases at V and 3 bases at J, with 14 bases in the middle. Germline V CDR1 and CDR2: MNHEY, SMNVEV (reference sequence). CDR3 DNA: TGTGCCAGCAGTTTAGGCTCTAGTGTGTTCTACGAGCAGTACTTC. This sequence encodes CASSLGSSVFYEQYF.

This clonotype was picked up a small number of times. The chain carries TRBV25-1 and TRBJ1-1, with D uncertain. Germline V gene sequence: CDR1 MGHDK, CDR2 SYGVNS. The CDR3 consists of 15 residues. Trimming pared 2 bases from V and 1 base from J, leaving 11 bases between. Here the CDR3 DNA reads TGTGCCAGCAGTGAAGATGGGCCCAGGAACACTGAAGCTTTCTTT. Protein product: CASSEDGPRNTEAFF.

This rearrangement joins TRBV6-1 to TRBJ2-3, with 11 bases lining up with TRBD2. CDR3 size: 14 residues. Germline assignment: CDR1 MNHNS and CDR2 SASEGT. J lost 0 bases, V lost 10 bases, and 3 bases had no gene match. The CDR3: CAIGTSGSTDTQYF. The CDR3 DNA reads TGTGCCATCGGGACTAGCGGAAGCACAGATACGCAGTATTTT.

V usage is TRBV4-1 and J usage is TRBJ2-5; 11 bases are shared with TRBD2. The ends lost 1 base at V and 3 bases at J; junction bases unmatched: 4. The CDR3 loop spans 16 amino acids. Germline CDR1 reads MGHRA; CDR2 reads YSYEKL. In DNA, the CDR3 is TGCGCCAGCAGCCAAGTGCTAGCGGGGGGTAAAGAGACCCAGTACTTC. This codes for CASSQVLAGGKETQYF.

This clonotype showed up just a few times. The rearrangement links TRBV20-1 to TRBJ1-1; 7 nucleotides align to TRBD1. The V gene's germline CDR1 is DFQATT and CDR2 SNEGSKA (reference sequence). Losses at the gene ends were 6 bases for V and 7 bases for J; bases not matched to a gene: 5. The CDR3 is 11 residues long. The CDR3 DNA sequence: TGCAGTGCACAGGGGTTTGGTGAAGCTTTCTTT. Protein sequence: CSAQGFGEAFF.

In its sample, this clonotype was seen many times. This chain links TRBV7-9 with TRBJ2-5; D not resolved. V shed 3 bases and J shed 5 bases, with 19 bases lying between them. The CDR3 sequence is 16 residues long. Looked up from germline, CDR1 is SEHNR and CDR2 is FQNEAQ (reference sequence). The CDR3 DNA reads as TGTGCCAGCAGCTTCGCCACCGAGCCCTCATGGGAGACCCAGTACTTC. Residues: CASSFATEPSWETQYF.

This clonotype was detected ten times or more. This CDR3 reads CASSSWLAGGTQETQYF. For the CDR3, the DNA is TGTGCCAGCAGCTCGTGGCTAGCGGGAGGTACCCAAGAGACCCAGTACTTC. V usage is TRBV3-1 and J usage is TRBJ2-5, with TRBD2 matching 11 bases. Trimming cost V 5 bases and J 1 base; bases outside gene matches: 9. Looked up from germline, CDR1 is LGHDT and CDR2 is YNNKEL (reference sequence). The CDR3 is made up of 17 amino acids.

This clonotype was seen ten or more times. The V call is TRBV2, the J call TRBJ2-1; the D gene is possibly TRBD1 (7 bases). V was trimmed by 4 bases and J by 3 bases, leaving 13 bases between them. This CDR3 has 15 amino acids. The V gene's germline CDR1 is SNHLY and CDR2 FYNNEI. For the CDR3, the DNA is TGTGCCAGCAGTGCGGACAGGAGGGGCTACAATGAGCAGTTCTTC. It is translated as CASSADRRGYNEQFF.

The CDR3 region has the DNA TGTGCCAGCAGTGGGTGGACAGGGGCGGTGAAGACTAACTATGGCTACACCTTC. It translates to CASSGWTGAVKTNYGYTF. The rearrangement uses TRBV12-3 or TRBV12-4 and TRBJ1-2; 9 bases agree with TRBD1. Unmatched junction bases numbered 13, after V lost 5 bases and J lost 0 bases. CDR3 length equals 18 residues.

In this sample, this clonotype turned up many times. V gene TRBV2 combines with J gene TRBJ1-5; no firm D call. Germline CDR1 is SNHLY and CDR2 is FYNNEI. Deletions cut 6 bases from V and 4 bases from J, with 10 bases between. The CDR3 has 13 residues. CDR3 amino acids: CASSVTWNQPQHF. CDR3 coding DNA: TGTGCCAGCAGCGTCACGTGGAATCAGCCCCAGCATTTT.

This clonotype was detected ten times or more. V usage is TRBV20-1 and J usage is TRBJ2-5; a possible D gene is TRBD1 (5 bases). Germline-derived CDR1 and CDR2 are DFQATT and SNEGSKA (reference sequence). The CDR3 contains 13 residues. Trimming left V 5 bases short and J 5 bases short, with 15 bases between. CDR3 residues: CSAFRVVGETQYF. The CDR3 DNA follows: TGCAGTGCTTTCAGGGTGGTAGGCGAGACCCAGTACTTC.

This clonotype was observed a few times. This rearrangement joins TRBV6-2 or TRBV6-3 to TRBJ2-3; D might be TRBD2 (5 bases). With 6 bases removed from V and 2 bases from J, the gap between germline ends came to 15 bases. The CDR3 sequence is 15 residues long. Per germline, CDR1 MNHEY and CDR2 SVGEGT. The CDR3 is CASSHEGLITDTQYF. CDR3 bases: TGTGCCAGCAGCCATGAGGGCCTGATCACAGATACGCAGTATTTT.

Here the CDR3 DNA reads TGTGCCAGCAGTTTCCCCCGGGGAGGCTCCTATAATTCACCCCTCCACTTT. Translation gives CASSFPRGGSYNSPLHF. The chain uses TRBV28 and TRBJ1-6; D uncertain. Germline V gives CDR1 MDHEN, CDR2 SYDVKM. This CDR3 contains 17 residues. The V gene lost 3 bases and the J gene lost 0 bases, with 12 bases spanning the gap.

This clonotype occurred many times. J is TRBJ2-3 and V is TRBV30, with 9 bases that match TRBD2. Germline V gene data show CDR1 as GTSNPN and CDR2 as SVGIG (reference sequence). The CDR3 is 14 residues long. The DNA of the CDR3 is TGTGCTTGGGGGGTAGCGGGAGACCTTGGTACGCAGTATTTT. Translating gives CAWGVAGDLGTQYF.

The CDR3 here is CASSPGTGLNEQFF. CDR3 DNA sequence: TGTGCCAGCAGCCCCGGGACAGGGCTTAATGAGCAGTTCTTC. The rearrangement uses TRBV27 and TRBJ2-1, with 9 nucleotides matching TRBD1. The CDR3 length is 14 residues. Germline loops: CDR1 MNHEY, CDR2 SMNVEV (reference sequence). J lost 7 bases, V lost 6 bases, and 7 bases had no gene match.

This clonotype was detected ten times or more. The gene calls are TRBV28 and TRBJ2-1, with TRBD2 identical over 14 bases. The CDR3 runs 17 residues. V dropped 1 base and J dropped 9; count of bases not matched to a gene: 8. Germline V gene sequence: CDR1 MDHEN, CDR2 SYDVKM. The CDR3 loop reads CASSLFRGLAGAGEQFF. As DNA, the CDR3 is TGTGCCAGCAGTTTATTTCGGGGACTAGCGGGAGCGGGTGAGCAGTTCTTC.